This TCR beta chain was captured by sequencing in a study of a mutant IDH1 vaccine in newly diagnosed glioma. About this clone: As yet, its antigen is unknown.

The CDR3 has 14 residues. Germline CDR1 MNHEY, CDR2 SVGAGI. V was pared by 3 bases and J by 5 bases, with 5 bases of the junction left unmatched. Time point in this sample: week 5, during vaccination. A 20-mer mutant IDH1 peptide at 300 ug was injected subcutaneously with topical imiquimod. Produced via immunoSEQ multiplex PCR; TCRdb's table is partial and in-frame only. The sample carries tens of thousands of clones, roughly 76% recorded once. This chain links TRBV6-5 with TRBJ1-1, with 8 positions matching TRBD1. The sample here was PBMCs, taken from a glioma patient whose treatment included an IDH1 peptide vaccine. The TCR was taken from a man in his forties or fifties with glioma. The CDR3 nucleotides read TGTGCCAGCAGTTATACAGGGGGTAGGACTGAAGCTTTCTTT. Encoded protein: CASSYTGGRTEAFF.